What follows are 11 T cell receptor beta chains derived from one specimen sequenced in a study of glioma-infiltrating T cells. TCR alpha and beta CDR3 regions were amplified from RNA using iRepertoire nested multiplex PCR. One entry per CDR3 protein, called by TCRdb with MiXCR from the multiplex PCR reads. The sample has some 150,000 distinct CDR3 sequences; roughly 43% are singletons. Sequences were obtained from glioma tissue, nonneoplastic brain tissue, or PBMCs (not recorded which). These TCRs come from a human donor with low-grade glioma or glioblastoma, undergoing nonglioma brain surgery, or in good health (not recorded which).

Points on this clonotype: Relative to the germline gene, one junction end is altered; a read error may explain this. The chain couples TRBV20-1 to TRBJ1-2; no definite D call. The CDR3 totals 15 residues. Germline V gene lookup returns CDR1 DFQATT and CDR2 SNEGSKA (reference sequence). CDR3 DNA sequence: TGCAGTGCTCCGAGGGCGGACCTAGCTAACTATGGCTACAACTTC. Translated: CSAPRADLANYGYNF.

The chain recombines TRBV7-2 with TRBJ1-1; D may be TRBD1 (5 bases). CDR3 size: 13 residues. V was clipped by 6 bases and J by 4 bases, with 12 bases between them. CDR1 and CDR2 from the germline V gene are SGHTA and FQGNSA. Here the CDR3 DNA reads TGTGCCAGCAGGCCAACTGGGGGCACTGAAGCTTTCTTT. Protein sequence: CASRPTGGTEAFF. Together with reference TRBV7-2 and TRBJ1-1, the CDR3 gives the full variable domain: GAGVSQSPSNKVTEKGKDVELRCDPISGHTALYWYRQSLGQGLEFLIYFQGNSAPDKSGLPSDRFSAERTGGSVSTLTIQRTQQEDSAVYLCASRPTGGTEAFFGQGTRLTVV.

This clonotype was seen many times. The rearrangement uses TRBV6-1 and TRBJ1-1; 7 nucleotides line up with TRBD1. Germline V gives CDR1 MNHNS, CDR2 SASEGT. V gave up 7 bases and J gave up 4 bases; unmatched junction bases: 9. CDR3 size: 14 residues. CDR3 bases: TGTGCCAGCATACAGACAGGGAGGGCCACTGAAGCTTTCTTT. It codes for CASIQTGRATEAFF.

There are a few counts of this clonotype. This chain joins TRBV4-3 and TRBJ1-2; possibly TRBD1 for D (5 bases). Germline V gene sequence: CDR1 LGHNA, CDR2 YSLEER. This CDR3 spans 13 amino acids. V shed 1 base and J shed 5 bases, with 8 bases lying between them. CDR3 protein: CASSQASGYGYTF. As DNA, the CDR3 is TGCGCCAGCAGCCAAGCGTCAGGGTATGGCTACACCTTC.

J is TRBJ2-1 and V is TRBV19; D is perhaps TRBD2 (6 bases). CDR1 is LNHDA and CDR2 is SQIVND in the germline V gene (reference sequence). The ends were cut back, 3 bases at V and 1 base at J, with 16 bases in the middle. This CDR3 is built from 17 residues. This CDR3 is CASSMGRWRGSYNEQFF. In nucleotides, the CDR3 is TGTGCCAGTAGTATGGGTAGGTGGCGGGGATCCTACAATGAGCAGTTCTTC.

This clonotype showed up many times. The chain joins TRBV6-1 to TRBJ2-1; 7 positions agree with TRBD2. Germline CDR1 and CDR2: MNHNS and SASEGT. The CDR3 has 17 residues. V was pared by 5 bases and J by 3 bases, with 13 bases of the junction left unmatched. In DNA form, the CDR3 reads TGTGCCAGCAGTTCGTCCCCGGGAGGCAGGAGCTACAATGAGCAGTTCTTC. Its protein product is CASSSSPGGRSYNEQFF.

V is TRBV27 and J is TRBJ1-1; D is possibly TRBD1 (5 bases). Between the trimmed V and J ends, which lost 2 bases and 4 bases, there was a span of 17 bases. The CDR3 runs 16 residues. In germline, CDR1 is MNHEY, CDR2 SMNVEV (reference sequence). The CDR3 protein is CASSLGVGQGGTEAFF. For the CDR3, the DNA is TGTGCCAGCAGTTTAGGGGTGGGGCAGGGAGGCACTGAAGCTTTCTTT.

J is TRBJ1-4 and V is TRBV4-1; D is uncertain. The CDR3 is made up of 16 amino acids. CDR1 is MGHRA and CDR2 is YSYEKL in the germline V gene. V lost 0 bases, J lost 0 bases, and 8 bases lay in between. The CDR3 sequence: CASSQDQAATNEKLFF. DNA of the CDR3: TGCGCCAGCAGCCAAGACCAAGCTGCAACTAATGAAAAACTGTTTTTT.

The chain employs TRBV5-4 and TRBJ2-1, with 8 nucleotides matching TRBD2. The J segment lost 5 bases and the V segment lost 2 bases, leaving 3 bases of the junction unmatched. The CDR3 loop spans 14 amino acids. The germline gives CDR1 SGHNT, CDR2 YYREEE (reference sequence). The chain's CDR3 is CASSFQRENNEQFF. Here the CDR3 DNA reads TGTGCCAGCAGCTTCCAGCGGGAGAACAATGAGCAGTTCTTC. Full variable domain (missing parts from reference TRBV5-4 and TRBJ2-1): ETGVTQSPTHLIKTRGQQVTLRCSSQSGHNTVSWYQQALGQGPQFIFQYYREEENGRGNFPPRFSGLQFPNYSSELNVNALELDDSALYLCASSFQRENNEQFFGPGTRLTVL.

V is TRBV6-1 and J is TRBJ2-2; 7 bases fit TRBD2. CDR3 length: 16 residues. The J segment lost 4 bases and the V segment lost 7 bases, leaving 12 bases of the junction unmatched. Germline loops: CDR1 MNHNS, CDR2 SASEGT. The DNA for the CDR3 is TGTGCCAGCACTTTGAGGGAGGGAACGGGCACCGGGGAGCTGTTTTTT. Residues: CASTLREGTGTGELFF.

The chain is built from TRBV4-2 and TRBJ2-2, with D uncertain. CDR1 LGHNA and CDR2 YNFKEQ come from the germline V gene. The CDR3 extends over 16 amino acids. The ends were cut back, 0 bases at V and 1 base at J, with 9 bases in the middle. The CDR3 is CASSQENSENTGELFF. In DNA, the CDR3 is TGTGCCAGCAGCCAAGAAAACAGCGAGAACACCGGGGAGCTGTTTTTT.